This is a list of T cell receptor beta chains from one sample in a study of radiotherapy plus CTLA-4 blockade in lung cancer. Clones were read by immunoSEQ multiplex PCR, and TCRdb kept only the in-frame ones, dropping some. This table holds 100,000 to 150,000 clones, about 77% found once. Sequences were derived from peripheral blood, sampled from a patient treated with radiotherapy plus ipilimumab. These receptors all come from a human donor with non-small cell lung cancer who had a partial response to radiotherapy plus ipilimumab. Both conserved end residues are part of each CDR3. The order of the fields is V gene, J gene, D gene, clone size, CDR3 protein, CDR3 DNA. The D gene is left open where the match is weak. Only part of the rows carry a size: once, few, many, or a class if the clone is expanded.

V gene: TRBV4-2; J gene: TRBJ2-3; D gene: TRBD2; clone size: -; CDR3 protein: CASSQEGAGRTDTQYF; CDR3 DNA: TGTGCCAGCAGCCAAGAAGGAGCGGGACGCACAGATACGCAGTATTTT
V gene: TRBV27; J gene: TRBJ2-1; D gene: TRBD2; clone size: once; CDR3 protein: CASTHSAGDSYNEQFF; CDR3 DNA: TGTGCCAGCACCCACTCAGCGGGAGACTCCTACAATGAGCAGTTCTTC
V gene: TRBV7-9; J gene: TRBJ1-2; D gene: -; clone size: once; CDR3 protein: CASSRDDILYGYTF; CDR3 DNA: TGTGCCAGCAGCCGAGACGACATACTCTATGGCTACACCTTC
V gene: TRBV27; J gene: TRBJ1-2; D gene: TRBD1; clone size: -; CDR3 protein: CASSFGQGARIGGYTF; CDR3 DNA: TGTGCCAGCAGTTTCGGGCAGGGGGCGCGAATCGGTGGCTACACCTTC
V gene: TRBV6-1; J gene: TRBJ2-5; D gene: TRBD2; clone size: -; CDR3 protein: CASRGAGGQETQYF; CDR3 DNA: TGTGCCAGCAGGGGAGCGGGAGGTCAGGAGACCCAGTACTTC
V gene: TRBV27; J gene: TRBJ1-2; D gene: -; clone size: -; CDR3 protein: CASRRPGGGYTF; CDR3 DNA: TGTGCCAGCAGACGGCCCGGGGGTGGCTACACCTTC
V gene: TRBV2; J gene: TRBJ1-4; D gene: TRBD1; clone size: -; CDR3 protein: CASSVSGQGGEKLFF; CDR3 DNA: TGTGCCAGCAGTGTCTCGGGACAGGGTGGTGAAAAACTGTTTTTT
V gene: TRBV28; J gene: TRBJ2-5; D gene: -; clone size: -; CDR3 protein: CASSPGGVQETQYF; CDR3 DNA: TGTGCCAGCAGCCCCGGAGGGGTCCAAGAGACCCAGTACTTC
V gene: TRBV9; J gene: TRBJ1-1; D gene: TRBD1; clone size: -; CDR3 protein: CASSVAEDRGLGEAFF; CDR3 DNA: TGTGCCAGCAGCGTAGCCGAGGACAGGGGTTTAGGTGAAGCTTTCTTT
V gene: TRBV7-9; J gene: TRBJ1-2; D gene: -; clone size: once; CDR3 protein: CASSLAGATNYGYTF; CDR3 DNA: TGTGCCAGCAGCTTAGCAGGGGCTACCAACTATGGCTACACCTTC
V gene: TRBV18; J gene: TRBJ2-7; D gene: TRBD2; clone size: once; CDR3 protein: CASSPGLAFDEQYF; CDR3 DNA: TGTGCCAGCTCACCGGGACTAGCGTTCGACGAGCAGTACTTC
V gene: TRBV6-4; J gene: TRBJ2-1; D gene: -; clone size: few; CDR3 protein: CASSESSFYNEQFF; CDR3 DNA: TGTGCCAGCAGTGAAAGCTCATTCTACAATGAGCAGTTCTTC
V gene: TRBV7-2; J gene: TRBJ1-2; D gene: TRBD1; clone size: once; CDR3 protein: CASSPRPGQSSYTF; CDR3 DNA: TGTGCCAGCAGCCCCCGCCCGGGACAGAGTAGCTACACCTTC
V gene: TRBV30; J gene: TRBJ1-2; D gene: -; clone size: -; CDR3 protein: CAWSVLRRYGYTF; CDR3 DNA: TGTGCCTGGAGTGTCCTACGGAGGTATGGCTACACCTTC
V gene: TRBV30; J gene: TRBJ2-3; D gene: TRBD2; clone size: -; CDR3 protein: CAWSSGLAGPGDTQYF; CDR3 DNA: TGTGCCTGGAGTTCCGGACTAGCGGGCCCTGGGGATACGCAGTATTTT
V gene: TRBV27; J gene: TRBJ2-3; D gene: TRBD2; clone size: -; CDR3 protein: CASSRLAVASTDTQYF; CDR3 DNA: TGTGCCAGCAGTCGACTAGCGGTCGCTAGCACAGATACGCAGTATTTT
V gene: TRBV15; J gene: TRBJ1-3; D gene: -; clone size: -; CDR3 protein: CATSREQSGNTIYF; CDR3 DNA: TGTGCCACCAGCAGAGAACAGAGTGGAAACACCATATATTTT
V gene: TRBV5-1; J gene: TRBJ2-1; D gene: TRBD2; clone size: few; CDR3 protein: CASTPWVAGVNEQFF; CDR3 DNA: TGCGCCAGCACCCCGTGGGTAGCGGGAGTCAATGAGCAGTTCTTC
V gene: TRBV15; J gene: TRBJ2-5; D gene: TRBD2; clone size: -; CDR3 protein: CATSIGRERFASGRQETQYF; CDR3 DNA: TGTGCCACCAGTATCGGTCGGGAGAGGTTTGCTAGCGGGAGACAAGAGACCCAGTACTTC
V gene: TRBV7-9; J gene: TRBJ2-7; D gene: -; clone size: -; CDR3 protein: CASSSATGVGPYEQYF; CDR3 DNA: TGTGCCAGCAGCTCCGCGACGGGAGTTGGGCCCTACGAGCAGTACTTC
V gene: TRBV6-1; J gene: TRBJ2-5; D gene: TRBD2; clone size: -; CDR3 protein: CASSVYGGQETQYF; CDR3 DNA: TGTGCCAGCAGTGTCTACGGGGGGCAAGAGACCCAGTACTTC
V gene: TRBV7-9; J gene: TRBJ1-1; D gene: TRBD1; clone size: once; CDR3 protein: CASSRPGQGPNTEAFF; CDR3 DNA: TGTGCCAGCAGCCGTCCGGGACAGGGACCGAACACTGAAGCTTTCTTT
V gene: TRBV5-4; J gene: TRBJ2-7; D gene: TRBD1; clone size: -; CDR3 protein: CASSFDRTGTYEQYF; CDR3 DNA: TGTGCCAGCAGCTTTGACAGGACAGGGACCTACGAGCAGTACTTC
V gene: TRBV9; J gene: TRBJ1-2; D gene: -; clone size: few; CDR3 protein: CASSRGGAEIYGYTF; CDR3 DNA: TGTGCCAGCAGCAGGGGGGGCGCAGAGATCTATGGCTACACCTTC
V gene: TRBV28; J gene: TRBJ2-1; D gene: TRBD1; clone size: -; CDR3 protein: CASSFSGQGYNEQFF; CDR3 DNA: TGTGCCAGCAGTTTTTCGGGACAGGGGTACAATGAGCAGTTCTTC
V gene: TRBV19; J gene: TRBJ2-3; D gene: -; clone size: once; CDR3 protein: CASNALETDTQYF; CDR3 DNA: TGTGCCAGTAACGCACTAGAAACAGATACGCAGTATTTT
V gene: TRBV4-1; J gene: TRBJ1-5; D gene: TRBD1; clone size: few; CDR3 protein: CASSQDRTGRQHF; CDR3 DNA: TGCGCCAGCAGCCAAGATAGGACAGGGCGCCAGCATTTT
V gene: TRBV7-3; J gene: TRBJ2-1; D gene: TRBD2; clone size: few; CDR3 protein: CASSLTSSGNGEQFF; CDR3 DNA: TGTGCCAGCAGCTTAACTTCTAGCGGGAATGGTGAGCAGTTCTTC
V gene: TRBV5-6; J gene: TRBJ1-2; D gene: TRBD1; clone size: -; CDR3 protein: CASSLAGQGFRGYTF; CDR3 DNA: TGTGCCAGCAGCTTGGCGGGACAGGGATTTCGCGGCTACACCTTC
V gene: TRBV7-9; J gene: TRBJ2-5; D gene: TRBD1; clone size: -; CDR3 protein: CASSSTGETQYF; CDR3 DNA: TGTGCCAGCAGCTCGACAGGGGAGACCCAGTACTTC
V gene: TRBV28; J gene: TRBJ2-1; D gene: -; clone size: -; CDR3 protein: CASSYSGGAGVEQFF; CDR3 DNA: TGTGCCAGCAGTTACTCTGGGGGGGCGGGTGTTGAGCAGTTCTTC
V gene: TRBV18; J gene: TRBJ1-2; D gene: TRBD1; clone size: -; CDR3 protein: CASSPGQGVGYTF; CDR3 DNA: TGTGCCAGCTCACCGGGACAGGGAGTTGGCTACACCTTC
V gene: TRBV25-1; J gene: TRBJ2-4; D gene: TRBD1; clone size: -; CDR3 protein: CASSEDRGPQNIQYF; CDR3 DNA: TGTGCCAGCAGTGAGGACAGGGGGCCACAAAACATTCAGTACTTC
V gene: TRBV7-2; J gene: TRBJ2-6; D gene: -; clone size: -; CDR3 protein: CASSRGSRVGANVLTF; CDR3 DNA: TGTGCCAGCAGCCGAGGGAGCCGAGTTGGGGCCAACGTCCTGACTTTC
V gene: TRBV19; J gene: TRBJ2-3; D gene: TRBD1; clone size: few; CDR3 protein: CASSHPTGRSDTQYF; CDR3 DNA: TGTGCCAGTAGTCACCCGACAGGGCGATCGGATACGCAGTATTTT
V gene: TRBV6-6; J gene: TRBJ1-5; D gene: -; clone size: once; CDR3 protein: CASIGDIISNQPQHF; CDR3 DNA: TGTGCCAGCATTGGGGACATCATTAGCAATCAGCCCCAGCATTTT
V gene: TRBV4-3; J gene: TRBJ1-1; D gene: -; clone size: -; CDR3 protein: CASSLTRPQGLNTEAFF; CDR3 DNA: TGCGCCAGCAGCCTTACAAGGCCCCAGGGGCTTAATACTGAAGCTTTCTTT